Following are 25 T cell receptor beta chains from one sample sequenced in a study of cytomegalovirus exposure and HLA in healthy donors. PCR amplification relied on 60 Vbeta primers (plus 13 Jbeta primers). Clones were read by immunoSEQ multiplex PCR, and TCRdb kept only the in-frame ones, dropping some. The sample holds under 130,000 clones, about 83% seen once. What was sequenced was PBMCs. The source of these receptors is a man younger than 35 in good health and CMV-seronegative.

This clone was picked up a small number of times. Compared with germline, one end of the junction differs, possibly owing to a read error. The chain employs TRBV5-5 and TRBJ2-1; 14 bases align to TRBD2. The CDR3 is 14 residues long. The germline V gene has CDR1 SGHKS and CDR2 YYEKEE (reference sequence). This CDR3 reads CASSLGTSGSSQFF. CDR3 bases: TGCGCCAGCAGCCTTGGGACTAGCGGGAGTAGTCAGTTCTTC. The full variable domain, with the rest looked up from reference TRBV5-5 and TRBJ2-1, is DAGVTQSPTHLIKTRGQQVTLRCSPISGHKSVSWYQQVLGQGPQFIFQYYEKEERGRGNFPDRFSARQFPNYSSELNVNALLLGDSALYLCASSLGTSGSSQFFGPGTRLTVL.

This clone has a handful of counts. V gene TRBV6-4 combines with J gene TRBJ2-3; D may be TRBD1 (6 bases). Germline lookup yields CDR1 MRHNA and CDR2 SNTAGT. This CDR3 comprises 13 residues. Trimming pared 4 bases from V and 1 base from J, leaving 6 bases between. CDR3: CASSGQGTDTQYF. CDR3 nucleotides: TGTGCCAGCAGTGGACAGGGCACAGATACGCAGTATTTT.

The V and J genes are TRBV25-1 and TRBJ2-2; TRBD2 matches at 11 bases. V dropped 2 bases and J dropped 4; count of bases not matched to a gene: 0. The CDR3 has 15 residues. Per the germline V gene, CDR1 is MGHDK and CDR2 is SYGVNS. The CDR3 region has the DNA TGTGCCAGCAGTGAACTAGCGGGAGGCACCGGGGAGCTGTTTTTT. Residues: CASSELAGGTGELFF.

The V and J genes are TRBV7-2 and TRBJ2-2; a possible D gene is TRBD2 (6 bases). V was trimmed by 2 bases and J by 7 bases, leaving 20 bases between them. CDR1 is SGHTA and CDR2 is FQGNSA in the germline V gene. CDR3 size: 17 residues. CDR3 protein: CASSLRPGWEEVGELFF. The CDR3 bases are TGTGCCAGCAGCTTACGACCGGGGTGGGAGGAAGTCGGGGAGCTGTTTTTT.

This chain links TRBV9 with TRBJ2-6; D might be TRBD2 (5 bases). Trimming cost V 4 bases and J 0 bases, with 11 bases left between them. Germline CDR1 is SGDLS and CDR2 is YYNGEE. This CDR3 region has 16 residues. In DNA form, the CDR3 reads TGTGCCAGCAGCCCGAGCGGCATCTCTGGGGCCAACGTCCTGACTTTC. It yields the protein CASSPSGISGANVLTF.

In its sample, this clone was seen many times. The chain links TRBV9 to TRBJ1-4; D is uncertain. The germline gives CDR1 SGDLS, CDR2 YYNGEE. The CDR3 is made up of 13 amino acids. Trimming took off 0 bases at V and 7 bases at J, with 7 bases between the two ends. The DNA for the CDR3 is TGTGCCAGCAGCGTAGACGGACTTGAAAAACTGTTTTTT. Residues: CASSVDGLEKLFF.

The chain carries TRBV9 and TRBJ2-3; 7 positions agree with TRBD1. Germline-derived CDR1 and CDR2 are SGDLS and YYNGEE. V trimming: 4 bases; J trimming: 0 bases; junction bases outside the gene matches: 5. The CDR3 length is 15 residues. The CDR3 DNA reads as TGTGCCAGCAGCCTGGGGACAGTTAGCACAGATACGCAGTATTTT. Its translation is CASSLGTVSTDTQYF.

This clone occurred a few times. This chain links TRBV11-3 with TRBJ2-3; D is unclear. The CDR3 spans 20 residues. Germline lookup yields CDR1 SGHNT and CDR2 YENEEA. V lost 8 bases and J lost 0, with 30 bases in between. The CDR3 is CASQALVLQRTGPSTDTQYF. The CDR3 DNA follows: TGTGCCAGCCAGGCGTTGGTCCTACAGAGAACTGGTCCCAGCACAGATACGCAGTATTTT.

The chain carries TRBV5-6 and TRBJ2-5, with 9 bases fitting TRBD2. Germline V CDR1 and CDR2: SGHDT, YYEEEE. The CDR3 loop spans 17 amino acids. The V gene end was trimmed by 0 bases and the J gene end by 4 bases; junction bases not matched to a gene: 10. This chain's CDR3 is CASSLELAGEQAETQYF. CDR3 nucleotide sequence: TGTGCCAGCAGCTTGGAGTTAGCGGGAGAACAAGCAGAGACCCAGTACTTC.

The rearrangement links TRBV4-1 to TRBJ2-6, with 9 nucleotides matching TRBD2. V lost 3 bases to trimming and J lost 0 bases; unmatched junction nucleotides: 12. Germline lookup yields CDR1 MGHRA and CDR2 YSYEKL. The CDR3 contains 20 residues. This CDR3 is CASSQEWPAGGLSGANVLTF. The CDR3 DNA sequence: TGCGCCAGCAGCCAGGAGTGGCCAGCGGGAGGCCTCTCTGGGGCCAACGTCCTGACTTTC.

This rearrangement joins TRBV29-1 to TRBJ2-1; D is perhaps TRBD1 (5 bases). In germline, CDR1 is SQVTM, CDR2 ANQGSEA. CDR3 length equals 14 residues. V lost 3 bases and J lost 4, with 13 bases in between. The CDR3 DNA follows: TGCAGCGTTGATATTAGACAGCCTTACAATGAGCAGTTCTTC. Amino acids: CSVDIRQPYNEQFF.

This chain connects TRBV7-6 to TRBJ2-7; possibly TRBD1 for D (6 bases). V lost 2 bases to trimming and J lost 6 bases, with 8 bases between them. The germline CDR1 and CDR2 sequences are SGHVS and FNYEAQ. CDR3 length: 12 residues. Written as DNA, the CDR3 is TGTGCCAGCAGCTTACAGGGGATCGAGCAGTACTTC. Translating it yields CASSLQGIEQYF. Filled out from reference TRBV7-6 and TRBJ2-7, the complete variable domain reads GAGVSQSPRYKVTKRGQDVALRCDPISGHVSLYWYRQALGQGPEFLTYFNYEAQQDKSGLPNDRFSAERPEGSISTLTIQRTEQRDSAMYRCASSLQGIEQYFGPGTRLTVT.

This chain connects TRBV28 to TRBJ2-7; perhaps TRBD2 as D (5 bases). The germline CDR1 and CDR2 sequences are MDHEN and SYDVKM. CDR3 length: 14 residues. V was clipped by 4 bases and J by 5 bases, with 15 bases between them. The CDR3 DNA reads TGTGCCAGCAGTTATGGGGTTATCGGGAACGAGCAGTACTTC. Its translation: CASSYGVIGNEQYF.

V is TRBV4-3 and J is TRBJ1-1; TRBD1 is a possible D gene (6 bases). The germline V gene has CDR1 LGHNA and CDR2 YSLEER. The CDR3 runs to 16 residues. V was clipped by 0 bases and J by 1 base, with 12 bases between them. The CDR3 DNA reads TGCGCCAGCAGCCAAGATACGGGGGGCCCGAACACTGAAGCTTTCTTT. It is translated as CASSQDTGGPNTEAFF.

In its sample, this clone was seen once. The chain employs TRBV4-3 and TRBJ1-5; 7 nucleotides align to TRBD1. Trimming took 0 bases from V and 4 from J; bases not matched to a gene: 6. Germline V gene sequence: CDR1 LGHNA, CDR2 YSLEER. The length of the CDR3 is 16 residues. The CDR3 DNA reads TGCGCCAGCAGCCAAGATCCGCCAGGGGGTAATCAGCCCCAGCATTTT. Its translation: CASSQDPPGGNQPQHF.

V usage is TRBV4-3 and J usage is TRBJ2-5, with a tentative D call TRBD2 (6 bases). V shed 0 bases and J shed 4 bases, with 18 bases lying between them. This CDR3 is built from 17 residues. Germline CDR1 reads LGHNA; CDR2 reads YSLEER. The CDR3 region is CASSQDPPGGEGETQYF. In DNA, the CDR3 is TGCGCCAGCAGCCAAGATCCCCCCGGGGGAGAGGGAGAGACCCAGTACTTC.

The chain's CDR3 is CASSVSPSGRETQYF. The CDR3 DNA is TGTGCCAGCAGCGTATCTCCTAGCGGGAGGGAGACCCAGTACTTC. J is TRBJ2-5 and V is TRBV9, with 11 bases that match TRBD2. V trimming: 1 base; J trimming: 5 bases; junction bases outside the gene matches: 4. Germline V gives CDR1 SGDLS, CDR2 YYNGEE. CDR3 length: 15 amino acids.

The CDR3, as DNA: TGTGCCAGTATCCCGCGACAGGGTAGGAGCACTGAAGCTTTCTTT. It specifies CASIPRQGRSTEAFF. J is TRBJ1-1 and V is TRBV19; 7 bases agree with TRBD1. The CDR3 totals 15 residues. Germline CDR1 and CDR2: LNHDA and SQIVND (reference sequence). Trimming took 7 bases from V and 4 from J; bases not matched to a gene: 12.

The chain is built from TRBV11-2 and TRBJ2-7; 10 nucleotides line up with TRBD2. V was pared by 6 bases and J by 4 bases, with 18 bases of the junction left unmatched. Germline values: CDR1 SGHAT, CDR2 FQNNGV. This CDR3 has 18 amino acids. The DNA of the CDR3 is TGTGCCAGCAGTCGCACCCAGACGGCTAGCGGGAGTCAGTACGAGCAGTACTTC. Translation: CASSRTQTASGSQYEQYF.

This chain connects TRBV2 to TRBJ1-5; the D gene is possibly TRBD1 (5 bases). The CDR3 covers 14 residues. Trimming stripped 1 base from V and 4 bases from J, with 8 bases between. Germline V CDR1 and CDR2: SNHLY, FYNNEI. DNA of the CDR3: TGTGCCAGCAGTGAAGGGCAGGGTAATCAGCCCCAGCATTTT. Protein: CASSEGQGNQPQHF.

The chain couples TRBV7-3 to TRBJ1-2; 9 nucleotides agree with TRBD1. The CDR3 consists of 15 residues. Germline V CDR1 and CDR2: SGHTA, FQGTGA. The V and J ends lost 1 base and 2 bases, in that order; junction bases with no gene match: 2. The DNA for the CDR3 is TGTGCCAGCAGCTTAATCGGGACAGGGAACTATGGCTACACCTTC. Protein sequence: CASSLIGTGNYGYTF.

The chain joins TRBV14 to TRBJ2-7, with 7 bases matching TRBD1. The CDR3 consists of 14 residues. Germline V lookup: CDR1 SGHDN, CDR2 FVKESK. V dropped 6 bases and J dropped 0; count of bases not matched to a gene: 5. CDR3: CASRGQAHSYEQYF. In DNA, the CDR3 is TGTGCCAGCAGAGGACAGGCACACTCCTACGAGCAGTACTTC.

The chain links TRBV7-9 to TRBJ2-2; D gene unclear. Germline-derived CDR1 and CDR2 are SEHNR and FQNEAQ (reference sequence). Trimming pared 5 bases from V and 4 bases from J, leaving 11 bases between. CDR3 length: 14 residues. The CDR3 sequence: CASSATQVTGELFF. The CDR3 DNA follows: TGTGCCAGCAGCGCGACGCAGGTCACCGGGGAGCTGTTTTTT.

The rearrangement links TRBV18 to TRBJ1-3; weak D call: TRBD1 (5 bases). Per the germline V gene, CDR1 is KGHSH and CDR2 is LQKENI. The CDR3 runs to 15 residues. Between the trimmed V and J ends, which lost 1 base and 1 base, there was a span of 8 bases. CDR3: CASSPQGKSGNTIYF. The CDR3 DNA sequence: TGTGCCAGCTCACCACAGGGGAAGTCTGGAAACACCATATATTTT.

In regard to this clone: One junction end disagrees with the germline gene, perhaps due to a read error. The chain couples TRBV7-9 to TRBJ2-7, with 7 bases matching TRBD1. CDR3 length: 13 residues. Germline CDR1 SEHNR, CDR2 FQNEAQ (reference sequence). CDR3 loop: CSSSSTGNYEQYF. The CDR3 DNA follows: TGTTCCAGCAGCTCGACAGGGAACTACGAGCAGTACTTC. Together with reference TRBV7-9 and TRBJ2-7, the CDR3 gives the full variable domain: DTGVSQNPRHKITKRGQNVTFRCDPISEHNRLYWYRQTLGQGPEFLTYFQNEAQLEKSRLLSDRFSAERPKGSFSTLEIQRTEQGDSAMYLCSSSSTGNYEQYFGPGTRLTVT.